This T cell receptor (beta chain) appears in the sequencing data of a study of shared clonotypes between healthy human individuals. From germline, CDR1 is SEHNR and CDR2 FQNEAQ (reference sequence). This CDR3 comprises 17 residues. J gave up 4 bases and V 1 base, and 7 bases lay outside the gene matches. Study-level points and caveats: Relative to clonotypes present in all four donors, those not shared had lower generation probabilities.

Concerning this clone: The antigen is undetermined.

Naivety among CD8 cells was defined by CD45RO negativity and positive CCR7 selection, thereby excluding terminally differentiated effector memory CD45RA+ cells. Every donor, a Caucasian adult, lived in Nashville, Tennessee. Samples underwent the assay at deep level. Generated by immunoSEQ multiplex PCR, the TCRdb table keeps only in-frame clones and is missing some. The table records hundreds of thousands of clones, about 90% of them present only once. The chain employs TRBV7-9 and TRBJ2-2; 9 bases are shared with TRBD1. Sequencing used naive CD8+ T cells sorted from blood. The sequence was obtained from a man aged 25-45 years in good health. The CDR3 DNA reads TGTGCCAGCAGCTTAGAAGACAGGGGGTTTGGCACCGGGGAGCTGTTTTTT. Amino acids: CASSLEDRGFGTGELFF.